This entry concerns a single T cell receptor (beta chain). The antigen remains unidentified. This record comes from a study of regulatory T cells in long-lasting Graves disease. Libraries of TCR beta came from iRepertoire HTBI primers plus Arm-PCR of CDR3 regions. Original processing methods: Taken together, the samples had 55 to 65 TRBV and 13 to 15 TRBJ segments identified. In TCRdb, the multiplex PCR reads were re-called with MiXCR into one record per CDR3 protein. Clone size and V and J calls follow TCRdb, not the original study. The profile shows some 340,000 distinct CDR3 sequences, around 11% of them singletons. Study conclusions and caveats: Persistent Graves' cases showed lower TCR diversity than newly diagnosed cases.

The ends lost 4 bases at V and 4 bases at J; junction bases unmatched: 3. Germline assignment: CDR1 KGHDR and CDR2 SFDVKD. The CDR3 spans 15 residues. As for time point: newly diagnosed GD, antithyroid drugs for less than 3 months. The TCR library used RNA extracted from PBMCs. The data also belong to a second study, concerning T cells in Graves' hyperthyroidism and ophthalmopathy. In that study: HTBI primers were employed in a first-round RT-PCR of the TCR CDR3. Most clonotypes that expanded in the thyroid above 0.001 also showed up in blood.

The receptor's source is a woman under 30 with Graves disease. This chain connects TRBV24-1 to TRBJ2-4; 10 nucleotides align to TRBD2. The sequenced sample was peripheral blood mononuclear cells (PBMCs), obtained at new diagnosis, from a patient treated with antithyroid drugs. CDR3 in amino acids: CATSEWTSGKNIQYF. The CDR3 bases are TGTGCCACCAGTGAGTGGACTAGCGGAAAAAACATTCAGTACTTC.